The 27 T cell receptor beta chains below all came from one sample that was sequenced in a study of shared clonotypes between healthy human individuals. The table came from immunoSEQ multiplex PCR; TCRdb's copy has only in-frame clones and leaves some out. Among 1.5 million to 2.5 million clones listed, approximately 94% were seen once. Naive CD8 cells comprised CD45RO-negative, CCR7-positively selected cells, excluding terminally differentiated effector memory CD45RA+ cells. The sequenced sample consisted of naive CD8+ T cells sorted from blood. These TCRs come from a man in his late teens or twenties in good health.

This clone was seen a single time. The V gene is TRBV19, the J gene TRBJ1-5; D is undetermined. The CDR3 extends over 12 amino acids. Trimming shortened V by 8 bases and J by 6 bases, and 11 bases separated the two germline ends. Germline V CDR1 and CDR2: LNHDA, SQIVND (reference sequence). CDR3: CASWGRSQPQHF. In DNA form, the CDR3 reads TGTGCCAGTTGGGGTAGGAGTCAGCCCCAGCATTTT.

The chain employs TRBV4-1 and TRBJ1-6, with a tentative D call TRBD1 (6 bases). CDR1 and CDR2 (germline): MGHRA, YSYEKL. Deletions cut 4 bases from V and 8 bases from J, with 15 bases between. The CDR3 has 15 amino acids. The CDR3 DNA reads TGCGCCAGCAGCCTCGTACAGGGAGAAGATTCACCCCTCCACTTT. Amino acid sequence: CASSLVQGEDSPLHF.

This chain connects TRBV27 to TRBJ2-1, with 8 bases lining up with TRBD2. Germline CDR1 reads MNHEY; CDR2 reads SMNVEV (reference sequence). The J segment lost 4 bases and the V segment lost 8 bases, leaving 7 bases of the junction unmatched. The CDR3 is made up of 14 amino acids. The CDR3 region has the DNA TGTGCCAGCGGGTTAGCGGGGAGATACAATGAGCAGTTCTTC. This gives the protein CASGLAGRYNEQFF.

V gene TRBV6-1 combines with J gene TRBJ1-2; D is unresolved. From germline, CDR1 is MNHNS and CDR2 SASEGT. Deletions cut 1 base from V and 3 bases from J, with 15 bases between. The CDR3 spans 16 residues. This CDR3 is CASSEVRVFGDYGYTF. The CDR3 DNA reads TGTGCCAGCAGTGAAGTAAGGGTTTTTGGCGACTATGGCTACACCTTC.

The chain couples TRBV30 to TRBJ1-2; weak D call: TRBD1 (6 bases). This CDR3 is 12 amino acids long. V was cut by 7 bases and J by 4 bases, with 13 bases left in between. Germline CDR1 GTSNPN, CDR2 SVGIG (reference sequence). In nucleotides, the CDR3 is TGTGCCTCACCGGGGGCCCTCTATGGCTACACCTTC. Residues: CASPGALYGYTF.

V is TRBV10-3 and J is TRBJ1-3; D uncertain. The CDR3 sequence is 12 residues long. The germline V gene has CDR1 ENHRY and CDR2 SYGVKD. Trimming removed 8 bases at V and 0 bases at J, with 5 bases between. The CDR3 loop reads CAIGSSGNTIYF. Written as DNA, the CDR3 is TGTGCCATCGGGTCCTCTGGAAACACCATATATTTT.

V is TRBV28 and J is TRBJ1-4, with TRBD1 matching 7 bases. There are 16 residues in the CDR3. V shed 2 bases and J 5 bases; nucleotides not matched to a gene: 8. Germline V gene data show CDR1 as MDHEN and CDR2 as SYDVKM. The CDR3 reads CASSLRSEGANEKLFF. The CDR3 DNA reads as TGTGCCAGCAGTTTACGATCAGAGGGGGCCAATGAAAAACTGTTTTTT.

A remark on this clone: Additional DNA sequences in this sample encode the identical CDR3. The chain is built from TRBV5-4 and TRBJ1-1; D is uncertain. With 4 bases removed from V and 1 base from J, the gap between germline ends came to 8 bases. The germline V gene encodes CDR1 SGHNT and CDR2 YYREEE (reference sequence). The CDR3 totals 13 residues. This CDR3 is CASSNTGNTEAFF. The CDR3 DNA reads as TGTGCCAGCAGCAACACGGGGAACACTGAAGCTTTCTTT.

This clone was detected once. The CDR3, as DNA: TGTGCCTGGAGTGTACGCCGGGACATCTCCTACGAGCAGTACTTC. This gives the protein CAWSVRRDISYEQYF. J is TRBJ2-7 and V is TRBV30, with D maybe TRBD1 (6 bases). V was clipped by 0 bases and J by 0 bases, with 12 bases between them. CDR3 size: 15 residues. CDR1 is GTSNPN and CDR2 is SVGIG in the germline V gene (reference sequence). Full variable domain (missing parts from reference TRBV30 and TRBJ2-7): SQTIHQWPATLVQPVGSPLSLECTVEGTSNPNLYWYRQAAGRGLQLLFYSVGIGQISSEVPQNLSASRPQDRQFILSSKKLLLSDSGFYLCAWSVRRDISYEQYFGPGTRLTVT.

This sequence joins TRBV27 and TRBJ1-6, with D maybe TRBD1 (6 bases). Germline CDR1 and CDR2: MNHEY and SMNVEV (reference sequence). V dropped 3 bases and J dropped 3 bases, with 9 bases sitting between them. The CDR3 loop spans 15 amino acids. In DNA, the CDR3 is TGTGCCAGCAGTTTCGGGACAAGCTATAATTCACCCCTCCACTTT. As protein: CASSFGTSYNSPLHF.

Concerning this clone itself: The sample holds other DNA sequences that translate to the same CDR3. This chain connects TRBV4-1 to TRBJ2-7; 10 positions match TRBD1. The CDR3 contains 15 residues. Germline V gene sequence: CDR1 MGHRA, CDR2 YSYEKL. V shed 3 bases, J shed 3 bases, and the junction held 5 bases outside the gene matches. The CDR3 DNA is TGCGCCAGCAGCCAGACGACAGGGGGCTACTACGAGCAGTACTTC. Translating gives CASSQTTGGYYEQYF.

V and J are TRBV2 and TRBJ1-5, with a weak D call TRBD1 (5 bases). CDR1 and CDR2 (germline): SNHLY, FYNNEI. The CDR3 is 17 residues long. V was trimmed by 5 bases and J by 2 bases, leaving 19 bases between them. This CDR3 reads CASSSREGLSGNQPQHF. The CDR3 DNA follows: TGTGCCAGCAGTTCCCGGGAGGGGCTATCGGGCAATCAGCCCCAGCATTTT.

The gene calls are TRBV4-1 and TRBJ1-2; possibly TRBD1 for D (5 bases). The ends were cut back, 0 bases at V and 4 bases at J, with 12 bases in the middle. There are 15 residues in the CDR3. Germline V gene lookup returns CDR1 MGHRA and CDR2 YSYEKL. The CDR3 loop is CASSQEEGAGYGYTF. The DNA for the CDR3 is TGCGCCAGCAGCCAAGAAGAAGGGGCGGGCTATGGCTACACCTTC.

V usage is TRBV6-1 and J usage is TRBJ2-3; weak D call: TRBD2 (5 bases). Germline V gives CDR1 MNHNS, CDR2 SASEGT. The CDR3 runs 14 residues. V lost 1 base, J lost 6 bases, and 11 bases lay in between. CDR3 sequence: CASSEGLLLDTQYF. The CDR3 region has the DNA TGTGCCAGCAGTGAAGGACTACTCCTGGATACGCAGTATTTT.

The V gene is TRBV5-4, the J gene TRBJ1-4, with D tentatively TRBD1 (5 bases). This CDR3 is built from 13 residues. Trimming took 6 bases from V and 8 from J, leaving 14 bases between them. In germline, CDR1 is SGHNT, CDR2 YYREEE (reference sequence). Here the CDR3 reads CASKTEVQEKLFF. The CDR3 DNA reads as TGTGCCAGCAAGACAGAGGTTCAGGAAAAACTGTTTTTT.

This chain links TRBV19 with TRBJ1-1; D is unclear. Germline V lookup: CDR1 LNHDA, CDR2 SQIVND (reference sequence). V was pared by 5 bases and J by 1 base, with 8 bases between. CDR3 size: 13 residues. The CDR3 here is CASSFTENTEAFF. CDR3 coding DNA: TGTGCCAGTAGTTTCACAGAGAACACTGAAGCTTTCTTT.

This sequence joins TRBV10-3 and TRBJ2-1; D may be TRBD1 (5 bases). The CDR3 totals 10 residues. The ends were cut back, 9 bases at V and 9 bases at J, with 9 bases in the middle. CDR1 is ENHRY and CDR2 is SYGVKD in the germline V gene. The CDR3 sequence: CAIGASEQFF. The CDR3 nucleotides read TGTGCCATTGGGGCCAGTGAGCAGTTCTTC.

The V and J genes are TRBV4-1 and TRBJ2-7, with D perhaps given as TRBD1 or TRBD2 (5 bases each). The CDR3 totals 14 residues. The germline gives CDR1 MGHRA, CDR2 YSYEKL. Trimming took 3 bases from V and 3 from J, leaving 12 bases between them. The CDR3 DNA follows: TGCGCCAGCAGCCATCCCCTGGGGGTCTACGAGCAGTACTTC. Its protein product is CASSHPLGVYEQYF.

V gene TRBV4-1 combines with J gene TRBJ1-5; D call uncertain. This CDR3 has 16 amino acids. CDR1 is MGHRA, CDR2 YSYEKL, per germline. The V end lost 0 bases, the J end lost 5 bases, and 14 bases lay between the germline ends. The CDR3 loop is CASSQDDSSLYQPQHF. The CDR3 DNA follows: TGCGCCAGCAGCCAAGATGATTCGTCACTATATCAGCCCCAGCATTTT.

The V call is TRBV4-3, the J call TRBJ1-1, with D perhaps matching TRBD1 (5 bases). The CDR3 is 15 residues long. The V end lost 4 bases, the J end lost 0 bases, and 12 bases lay between the germline ends. Germline V CDR1 and CDR2: LGHNA, YSLEER. The CDR3 DNA is TGCGCCAGCAGCCTTTCCCAGGGTTTGAACACTGAAGCTTTCTTT. Its protein is CASSLSQGLNTEAFF.

V is TRBV9 and J is TRBJ2-7; TRBD2 is a possible D gene (5 bases). Germline V lookup: CDR1 SGDLS, CDR2 YYNGEE. V was pared by 4 bases and J by 3 bases, with 14 bases between. The CDR3 loop spans 14 amino acids. The CDR3 protein is CASSPGGRVYEQYF. The DNA of the CDR3 is TGTGCCAGCAGCCCCGGAGGTCGCGTCTACGAGCAGTACTTC. The full variable domain, completed using reference TRBV9 and TRBJ2-7, is DSGVTQTPKHLITATGQRVTLRCSPRSGDLSVYWYQQSLDQGLQFLIQYYNGEERAKGNILERFSAQQFPDLHSELNLSSLELGDSALYFCASSPGGRVYEQYFGPGTRLTVT.

The chain is built from TRBV7-9 and TRBJ2-5; 8 bases map to TRBD2. The CDR3 loop spans 17 amino acids. Trimming at V came to 0 bases and at J to 5 bases, leaving 11 bases not matched to a gene. CDR1 SEHNR and CDR2 FQNEAQ come from the germline V gene (reference sequence). DNA of the CDR3: TGTGCCAGCAGCTTAGCGCTAGAGGCGGGGGGCGAGGAGACCCAGTACTTC. Translating gives CASSLALEAGGEETQYF.

The J gene is TRBJ1-2, the V gene TRBV6-5; no clear D gene. This CDR3 contains 16 residues. V shed 0 bases and J shed 8 bases, with 19 bases lying between them. Germline V lookup: CDR1 MNHEY, CDR2 SVGAGI. The CDR3 is CASSYSNRRPREGYTF. In nucleotides, the CDR3 is TGTGCCAGCAGTTACTCTAATCGACGGCCTCGGGAGGGCTACACCTTC.

The chain recombines TRBV6-5 with TRBJ2-7; D is possibly TRBD1 (6 bases). The CDR3 runs to 15 residues. The V end was cut by 5 bases, the J end by 3 bases, with 17 bases between. CDR1 MNHEY and CDR2 SVGAGI come from the germline V gene. CDR3 sequence (DNA): TGTGCCAGCAGTGTGTCAGGGGAAACCCTCTACGAGCAGTACTTC. This gives the protein CASSVSGETLYEQYF.

The gene calls are TRBV29-1 and TRBJ2-5, with 10 positions matching TRBD2. Germline V lookup: CDR1 SQVTM, CDR2 ANQGSEA. Trimming took 2 bases from V and 4 from J; bases not matched to a gene: 4. The CDR3 extends over 14 amino acids. The chain's CDR3 is CSVETSGAGETQYF. The CDR3, as DNA: TGCAGCGTTGAAACTAGCGGGGCGGGAGAGACCCAGTACTTC.

The chain combines TRBV7-9 with TRBJ1-2; D is unclear. Deletions cut 8 bases from V and 3 bases from J, with 10 bases between. Germline lookup yields CDR1 SEHNR and CDR2 FQNEAQ (reference sequence). The CDR3 runs to 12 residues. The CDR3 nucleotides are TGTGCCAGCTTGCTGGACGACTATGGCTACACCTTC. Encoded protein: CASLLDDYGYTF.

V usage is TRBV28 and J usage is TRBJ2-1, with 8 bases fitting TRBD2. This CDR3 has 18 amino acids. CDR1 is MDHEN, CDR2 SYDVKM, per germline. After removal of 4 bases from V and 7 bases from J, the junction contained 18 bases not matched to a gene. The chain's CDR3 is CASSSSGVREVVWNEQFF. The CDR3 bases are TGTGCCAGCAGTTCATCTGGCGTGCGGGAGGTTGTCTGGAATGAGCAGTTCTTC.